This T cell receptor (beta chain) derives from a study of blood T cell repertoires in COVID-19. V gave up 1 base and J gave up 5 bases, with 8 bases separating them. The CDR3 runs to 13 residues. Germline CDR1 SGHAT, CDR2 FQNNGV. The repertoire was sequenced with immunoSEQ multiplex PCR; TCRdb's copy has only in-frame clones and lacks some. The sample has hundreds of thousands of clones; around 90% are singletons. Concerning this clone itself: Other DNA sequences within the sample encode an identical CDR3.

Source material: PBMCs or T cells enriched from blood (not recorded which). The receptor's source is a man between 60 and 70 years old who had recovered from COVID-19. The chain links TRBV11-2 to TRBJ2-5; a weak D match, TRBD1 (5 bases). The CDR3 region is CASSLGGRETQYF. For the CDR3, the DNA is TGTGCCAGCAGCTTAGGGGGCCGGGAGACCCAGTACTTC.